These 28 T cell receptor beta chains came from one sample sequenced in a study of response to subunit inactivated influenza vaccine. TCRdb processed the RT-PCR reads anew with MiXCR; each CDR3 protein has one entry. The data contain 500,000 or so distinct CDR3 sequences, approximately 15% of them singletons. This specimen consisted of CD4+ T cells sorted from PBMCs, obtained less than 30 months after vaccination. All receptors come from a man aged 50 to 75 who received an inactivated influenza vaccine.

This clonotype appeared many times. The V gene is TRBV12-3 or TRBV12-4, the J gene TRBJ1-5, with TRBD1 matching over 8 bases. The V and J ends lost 5 bases and 7 bases, in that order; junction bases with no gene match: 10. The CDR3 has 15 amino acids. This chain's CDR3 is CASSRTGRVSQPQHF. CDR3 bases: TGTGCCAGCAGTCGGACAGGGAGAGTGAGCCAGCCCCAGCATTTT.

The genes are TRBV28 and TRBJ2-2; no clear D. Germline assignment: CDR1 MDHEN and CDR2 SYDVKM. Trimming stripped 3 bases from V and 3 bases from J, with 11 bases between. The CDR3 spans 15 residues. CDR3 sequence reads: CASSFQDRYTGELFF. CDR3 sequence (DNA): TGTGCCAGCAGTTTCCAGGACCGATACACCGGGGAGCTGTTTTTT. Full variable domain (remainder filled in from reference TRBV28 and TRBJ2-2): DVKVTQSSRYLVKRTGEKVFLECVQDMDHENMFWYRQDPGLGLRLIYFSYDVKMKEKGDIPEGYSVSREKKERFSLILESASTNQTSMYLCASSFQDRYTGELFFGEGSRLTVL.

V gene TRBV20-1 combines with J gene TRBJ1-5; 7 bases fit TRBD1. With 4 bases clipped from V and 1 base from J, the junction kept 1 base outside the gene matches. Germline V gene lookup returns CDR1 DFQATT and CDR2 SNEGSKA (reference sequence). CDR3 length: 13 amino acids. In DNA, the CDR3 is TGCAGTGCTAAGACAGGGAGCAATCAGCCCCAGCATTTT. It translates to CSAKTGSNQPQHF.

V usage is TRBV10-3 and J usage is TRBJ2-2; 12 positions match TRBD2. The CDR3 is 19 residues long. The V segment lost 6 bases and the J segment 0 bases; nucleotides outside the gene matches: 11. The germline V gene encodes CDR1 ENHRY and CDR2 SYGVKD. The chain's CDR3 is CAIRSPTSGGPANTGELFF. DNA for the CDR3: TGTGCCATCAGATCACCTACTAGCGGGGGGCCCGCGAACACCGGGGAGCTGTTTTTT.

This chain joins TRBV2 and TRBJ2-3; D remains unclear. CDR1 and CDR2 from the germline V gene are SNHLY and FYNNEI. The CDR3 consists of 13 residues. Trimming stripped 7 bases from V and 4 bases from J, with 12 bases between. The CDR3 nucleotides are TGTGCCAGCATGCTTCGCCGAGCAGATACGCAGTATTTT. Its protein is CASMLRRADTQYF.

This clonotype showed up just a few times. This chain links TRBV6-2 or TRBV6-3 with TRBJ2-1, with unresolved D. The CDR3 totals 14 residues. Trimming left V 9 bases short and J 2 bases short, with 14 bases between. Per the germline V gene, CDR1 is MNHEY and CDR2 is SVGEGT. CDR3 DNA sequence: TGTGCCAGTTTCCCAACCCGGGCCTACAATGAGCAGTTCTTC. Encoded protein: CASFPTRAYNEQFF.

J is TRBJ1-5 and V is TRBV15, with unresolved D. Per germline, CDR1 LNHNV and CDR2 YYDKDF (reference sequence). This CDR3 is 13 amino acids long. Trimming took off 4 bases at V and 4 bases at J, with 8 bases between the two ends. The CDR3 nucleotides read TGTGCCACCAGCACAGGTCGGAATCAGCCCCAGCATTTT. Protein sequence: CATSTGRNQPQHF.

The chain couples TRBV6-5 to TRBJ1-6; TRBD1 matches 7 bases. This CDR3 spans 15 amino acids. Germline trimming cut 1 base from V and 7 bases from J; bases unmatched to any gene: 4. Germline CDR1 MNHEY, CDR2 SVGAGI. The CDR3 bases are TGTGCCAGCAGTTACTTCGGGGACAGAAATTCACCCCTCCACTTT. Its translation is CASSYFGDRNSPLHF.

Comment on this clonotype: The germline gene is not matched at one end of the junction; a read error may be the cause. The chain has TRBV3-1 and TRBJ2-2, with no clear D. CDR1 LGHDT and CDR2 YNNKEL come from the germline V gene (reference sequence). This CDR3 has 12 residues. CDR3 residues: CAISLGTGELFF. The CDR3 DNA reads TGTGCCATCAGCCTTGGCACCGGGGAGCTGTTTTTT.

V and J are TRBV20-1 and TRBJ2-3; tentative D call: TRBD2 (5 bases). There are 15 residues in the CDR3. V gave up 6 bases and J gave up 0 bases, with 16 bases separating them. The germline gives CDR1 DFQATT, CDR2 SNEGSKA (reference sequence). The CDR3 spells CSARRVRTSTDTQYF. The CDR3 DNA reads as TGCAGTGCCCGTCGGGTCAGGACTAGCACAGATACGCAGTATTTT.

The chain combines TRBV3-1 with TRBJ2-1; no reliable D call. Germline V gives CDR1 LGHDT, CDR2 YNNKEL (reference sequence). The CDR3 covers 13 residues. Trimming pared 2 bases from V and 5 bases from J, leaving 7 bases between. The CDR3 nucleotides are TGTGCCAGCAGCCAACGGATAAACAATGAGCAGTTCTTC. Encoded protein: CASSQRINNEQFF.

The sample holds a few counts of this clonotype. The chain combines TRBV12-3 or TRBV12-4 with TRBJ2-1; 8 bases fit TRBD1. The length of the CDR3 is 14 residues. V shed 7 bases and J 6 bases; nucleotides not matched to a gene: 8. CDR3 sequence reads: CASIVRGLGNEQFF. The CDR3 DNA reads TGTGCCAGCATTGTCAGGGGGCTTGGCAATGAGCAGTTCTTC.

This clonotype was detected many times. The chain is built from TRBV25-1 and TRBJ2-1; 9 bases align to TRBD2. CDR1 is MGHDK, CDR2 SYGVNS, per germline. The CDR3 runs to 16 residues. V lost 0 bases and J lost 11; bases outside the gene matches: 11. Here the CDR3 reads CASSEYKLAGGGKQFF. The CDR3 DNA is TGTGCCAGCAGTGAATATAAACTAGCGGGTGGAGGGAAGCAGTTCTTC.

V gene TRBV7-9 combines with J gene TRBJ2-3, with 10 bases aligning to TRBD2. V lost 3 bases to trimming and J lost 3 bases; unmatched junction nucleotides: 6. CDR3 size: 16 residues. Germline CDR1 SEHNR, CDR2 FQNEAQ (reference sequence). The CDR3 here is CASSFIGLAATDTQYF. Written as DNA, the CDR3 is TGTGCCAGCAGCTTTATCGGACTAGCGGCGACAGATACGCAGTATTTT.

The chain combines TRBV27 with TRBJ2-6; D perhaps matches TRBD1 (6 bases). The CDR3 totals 18 residues. Germline V CDR1 and CDR2: MNHEY, SMNVEV (reference sequence). The V gene lost 4 bases and the J gene lost 0 bases, with 16 bases spanning the gap. DNA of the CDR3: TGTGCCAGCAGTTACCGGACAGCCCGCTTCTCTGGGGCCAACGTCCTGACTTTC. It encodes CASSYRTARFSGANVLTF.

In this sample, this clonotype turned up many times. V and J are TRBV5-1 and TRBJ2-3; no clear D gene. Trimming took 0 bases from V and 0 from J, leaving 8 bases between them. There are 15 residues in the CDR3. The V gene's germline CDR1 is SGHRS and CDR2 YFSETQ. The CDR3 DNA follows: TGCGCCAGCAGCTTGGATGTCCAGAGCACAGATACGCAGTATTTT. Its protein product is CASSLDVQSTDTQYF.

This clonotype came up many times. One junction end does not reproduce the germline sequence, and a read error may be involved. V usage is TRBV5-1 and J usage is TRBJ2-1; TRBD2 matches at 11 bases. Looked up from germline, CDR1 is SGHRS and CDR2 is YFSETQ. The CDR3 length is 15 residues. In DNA, the CDR3 is TGTGCCAGCAGTTTAGCGGGAGGGGCCTACAATGAGCAGTTCTTC. This codes for CASSLAGGAYNEQFF.

Many counts were recorded for this clonotype. The V gene is TRBV29-1, the J gene TRBJ2-7; 8 nucleotides agree with TRBD2. The CDR3 is 14 amino acids. From germline, CDR1 is SQVTM and CDR2 ANQGSEA. V lost 3 bases and J lost 7; bases outside the gene matches: 11. DNA of the CDR3: TGCAGCGTTGACGCCGGGAGGGCCTTGGGGGAGCAGTACTTC. As protein: CSVDAGRALGEQYF.

The chain links TRBV6-5 to TRBJ2-3; D not resolved. Germline lookup yields CDR1 MNHEY and CDR2 SVGAGI. V lost 4 bases, J lost 5 bases, and 7 bases lay in between. CDR3 length equals 12 residues. CDR3 nucleotides: TGTGCCAGCAGTTCACCAAGAGATACGCAGTATTTT. The encoded protein is CASSSPRDTQYF.

The CDR3: CASSQEVLNTEAFF. CDR3 in DNA: TGTGCCAGCAGCCAAGAGGTTTTGAACACTGAAGCTTTCTTT. The chain carries TRBV3-1 and TRBJ1-1, with unresolved D. There are 14 residues in the CDR3. Trimming shortened V by 0 bases and J by 0 bases, and 5 bases separated the two germline ends. Germline loops: CDR1 LGHDT, CDR2 YNNKEL (reference sequence).

V usage is TRBV11-2 and J usage is TRBJ2-1; 9 bases fit TRBD1. V lost 6 bases to trimming and J lost 4 bases; unmatched junction nucleotides: 4. Germline V CDR1 and CDR2: SGHAT, FQNNGV. The CDR3 contains 14 residues. This CDR3 is CASRDRGGYNEQFF. The CDR3 bases are TGTGCCAGCAGGGACAGGGGAGGGTACAATGAGCAGTTCTTC.

The CDR3 bases are TGTGCCAGCAGCCAAGATCTCGGGCCCGTGGAGACCCAGTACTTC. It translates to CASSQDLGPVETQYF. The rearrangement joins TRBV14 to TRBJ2-5, with D hard to call. CDR1 is SGHDN, CDR2 FVKESK, per germline. Deletions cut 0 bases from V and 5 bases from J, with 13 bases between. The CDR3 is made up of 15 amino acids.

The J gene is TRBJ1-5, the V gene TRBV4-2; D call uncertain. The germline gives CDR1 LGHNA, CDR2 YNFKEQ. V lost 4 bases and J lost 3, with 13 bases in between. The CDR3 sequence is 15 residues long. The CDR3 coding sequence is TGTGCCAGCAGCCCCTGGGAGAGGGACAATCAGCCCCAGCATTTT. Translation gives CASSPWERDNQPQHF.

In this sample, this clonotype turned up a few times. The chain combines TRBV6-1 with TRBJ2-7; D remains unclear. Germline lookup yields CDR1 MNHNS and CDR2 SASEGT. This CDR3 has 13 amino acids. V shed 4 bases and J shed 3 bases, with 10 bases lying between them. CDR3 protein: CASSVSSSYEQYF. The CDR3, as DNA: TGTGCCAGCAGTGTGAGCAGCAGCTACGAGCAGTACTTC.

The gene calls are TRBV28 and TRBJ2-2, with 9 bases fitting TRBD2. J was trimmed by 5 bases and V by 4 bases; bases with no gene match: 8. This CDR3 comprises 16 residues. In germline, CDR1 is MDHEN, CDR2 SYDVKM. The CDR3 region has the DNA TGTGCCAGCAGTTCTCAGCGGGAGGCCGGAACCGGGGAGCTGTTTTTT. This sequence encodes CASSSQREAGTGELFF.

This clonotype has a handful of counts. The chain has TRBV18 and TRBJ2-5; TRBD2 agrees at 7 bases. This CDR3 comprises 18 residues. Losses at the gene ends were 2 bases for V and 0 bases for J; bases not matched to a gene: 12. Germline V lookup: CDR1 KGHSH, CDR2 LQKENI. CDR3 loop: CASSPRSFTSANQETQYF. Here the CDR3 DNA reads TGTGCCAGCTCACCAAGGTCTTTTACTAGCGCGAACCAAGAGACCCAGTACTTC.

This clonotype showed up many times. The V and J genes are TRBV7-2 and TRBJ1-2, with D hard to call. Per germline, CDR1 SGHTA and CDR2 FQGNSA. The germline V and J ends were trimmed by 1 base and 4 bases, with 4 bases remaining between them. CDR3 length equals 12 residues. The CDR3 spells CASSLDSYGYTF. The CDR3 DNA reads TGTGCCAGCAGCTTAGACAGCTATGGCTACACCTTC.

The chain is built from TRBV5-6 and TRBJ1-2; D is undetermined. This CDR3 contains 12 residues. The V gene's germline CDR1 is SGHDT and CDR2 YYEEEE. V lost 0 bases, J lost 6 bases, and 6 bases lay in between. CDR3 loop: CASSLDRDGYTF. The DNA of the CDR3 is TGTGCCAGCAGCTTGGACCGGGATGGCTACACCTTC.